This record concerns one T cell receptor (beta chain) sequence. No antigen is known for it. Investigators sought sequencing depths of between 1 in 200,000 and 1 in 1 million T cells. Only in-frame clones appear in the TCRdb table, and some are missing; sequencing was by immunoSEQ multiplex PCR. The sample has 90,000 to 100,000 clones, approximately 82% seen once. Germline values: CDR1 SGHRS, CDR2 YFSETQ. The V end lost 4 bases, the J end lost 1 base, and 8 bases lay between the germline ends. The CDR3 contains 13 residues. This specimen comes from a study of cytotoxic CD8 clonotypes in ibrutinib-treated CLL. Study-wide results and limits: Few clonotypes were public, and these shrank or held steady under treatment.

This sequence joins TRBV5-1 and TRBJ2-5; the D gene could be TRBD1 or TRBD2 (6 bases each). The specimen comprised PBMCs, sampled after 12 months of ibrutinib treatment. The receptor was isolated from a human donor with chronic lymphocytic leukemia. The CDR3 DNA reads as TGCGCCAGCAGCCCGGGGGCCCAAGAGACCCAGTACTTC. It encodes CASSPGAQETQYF. Combining the CDR3 with reference TRBV5-1 and TRBJ2-5 gives the whole variable domain KAGVTQTPRYLIKTRGQQVTLSCSPISGHRSVSWYQQTPGQGLQFLFEYFSETQRNKGNFPGRFSGRQFSNSRSEMNVSTLELGDSALYLCASSPGAQETQYFGPGTRLLVL.